These 20 T cell receptor beta chains were sequenced from one sample in a study of CD8 T cells in Susac syndrome. RNA totalling about 0.45 to 1 ug underwent reverse transcription with random hexamers. A single record per CDR3 protein comes from TCRdb applying MiXCR to the immunoSEQ multiplex PCR reads. Among approximately 190,000 distinct CDR3 sequences, around 93% were seen once, and the ten largest hold around 0.1%. What was sequenced was CD4+ T cells from PBMCs. The receptor source for this set is a human donor in good health.

This clonotype occurred once. The chain carries TRBV19 and TRBJ1-1, with 7 bases fitting TRBD1. The germline V gene encodes CDR1 LNHDA and CDR2 SQIVND (reference sequence). The CDR3 has 11 residues. The CDR3 nucleotides are TGTGTCTGCACAGGGGTCACTGAAGCTTTCTTT. Translated: CVCTGVTEAFF.

Here the CDR3 DNA reads TGTGCCAGCACCGAAGGGGACATGAACACTGAAGCTTTCTTT. Translating gives CASTEGDMNTEAFF. The chain uses TRBV11-1 and TRBJ1-1, with D possibly being TRBD1 (6 bases). The CDR3 is 14 residues long. Germline V gene sequence: CDR1 SGHAT, CDR2 FQDESV (reference sequence). V shed 7 bases and J shed 0 bases, with 12 bases lying between them. Variable domain in full (rest from reference TRBV11-1 and TRBJ1-1): EAEVAQSPRYKITEKSQAVAFWCDPISGHATLYWYRQILGQGPELLVQFQDESVVDDSQLPKDRFSAERLKGVDSTLKIQPAELGDSAMYLCASTEGDMNTEAFFGQGTRLTVV.

The chain combines TRBV7-9 with TRBJ1-2, with a possible D match to TRBD1 (6 bases). CDR1 SEHNR and CDR2 FQNEAQ come from the germline V gene (reference sequence). The CDR3 is made up of 14 amino acids. V was pared by 5 bases and J by 7 bases, with 17 bases between. CDR3 region: CASSETRGWGGYTF. In DNA form, the CDR3 reads TGTGCCAGCAGCGAGACCAGGGGATGGGGTGGCTACACCTTC.

The rearrangement links TRBV5-1 to TRBJ2-5; D not certain. V lost 3 bases and J lost 5, with 8 bases in between. Looked up from germline, CDR1 is SGHRS and CDR2 is YFSETQ. The CDR3 has 12 residues. This chain's CDR3 is CASSYQKETQYF. CDR3 DNA sequence: TGCGCCAGCAGCTATCAGAAGGAGACCCAGTACTTC.

V usage is TRBV7-2 and J usage is TRBJ2-7; D is unclear. Trimming removed 1 base from V and 4 bases from J, with 11 bases in between. Per germline, CDR1 SGHTA and CDR2 FQGNSA. This CDR3 region has 14 residues. CDR3 residues: CASSLGGLKYEQYF. Here the CDR3 DNA reads TGTGCCAGCAGCTTAGGAGGTCTGAAATACGAGCAGTACTTC. The complete variable domain, with remaining parts taken from reference TRBV7-2 and TRBJ2-7, reads GAGVSQSPSNKVTEKGKDVELRCDPISGHTALYWYRQSLGQGLEFLIYFQGNSAPDKSGLPSDRFSAERTGGSVSTLTIQRTQQEDSAVYLCASSLGGLKYEQYFGPGTRLTVT.

V and J are TRBV7-6 and TRBJ2-7, with D unclear. Germline CDR1 reads SGHVS; CDR2 reads FNYEAQ. Trimming removed 8 bases from V and 3 bases from J, with 17 bases in between. The CDR3 runs 14 residues. The CDR3 region has the DNA TGTGCCAGCGGGTCGGCAATGGTTGGCTACGAGCAGTACTTC. This sequence encodes CASGSAMVGYEQYF.

This chain connects TRBV4-3 to TRBJ2-5; D gene uncertain. Trimming cost V 0 bases and J 2 bases, with 10 bases left between them. The CDR3 loop spans 15 amino acids. From germline, CDR1 is LGHNA and CDR2 YSLEER. Written as DNA, the CDR3 is TGCGCCAGCAGCCAAGATGGGTATCCTCAAGAGACCCAGTACTTC. Amino acids: CASSQDGYPQETQYF.

The J gene is TRBJ1-1, the V gene TRBV7-2, with unresolved D. In germline, CDR1 is SGHTA, CDR2 FQGNSA. The ends were cut back, 1 base at V and 2 bases at J, with 11 bases in the middle. The length of the CDR3 is 15 residues. This CDR3 reads CASSLDRQPNTEAFF. DNA of the CDR3: TGTGCCAGCAGCTTAGATCGCCAGCCAAACACTGAAGCTTTCTTT.

The V and J genes are TRBV14 and TRBJ1-3; D is unresolved. The CDR3 contains 16 residues. The V and J ends lost 1 base and 2 bases respectively, with 12 bases between them. Germline CDR1 is SGHDN and CDR2 is FVKESK. The CDR3 is CASSQVLTGTGNTIYF. DNA for the CDR3: TGTGCCAGCAGCCAAGTTTTAACGGGGACTGGAAACACCATATATTTT.

The genes are TRBV20-1 and TRBJ2-3, with D perhaps matching TRBD2 (5 bases). CDR1 is DFQATT, CDR2 SNEGSKA, per germline (reference sequence). The CDR3 contains 13 residues. V lost 1 base and J 8 bases, leaving 13 bases between the germline ends. This chain's CDR3 is CSARGVFRGTQYF. In DNA form, the CDR3 reads TGCAGTGCTAGAGGAGTTTTTCGGGGTACGCAGTATTTT.

The chain combines TRBV5-1 with TRBJ1-1; TRBD1 matches 12 bases. The CDR3 runs 17 residues. The germline V gene encodes CDR1 SGHRS and CDR2 YFSETQ. Germline trimming cut 0 bases from V and 6 bases from J; bases unmatched to any gene: 9. DNA for the CDR3: TGCGCCAGCAGCTTGGATACCGGGGGGACAGGGGGCTCTGAAGCTTTCTTT. It yields the protein CASSLDTGGTGGSEAFF.

The V call is TRBV7-2, the J call TRBJ2-3; D tentatively reads TRBD1 or TRBD2 (5 bases each). The V gene's germline CDR1 is SGHTA and CDR2 FQGNSA. This CDR3 is built from 15 residues. Trimming stripped 11 bases from V and 2 bases from J, with 20 bases between. CDR3 sequence (DNA): TGTGCCTCTTCGGGGCGATGGGTCTCCACAGATACGCAGTATTTT. Its protein product is CASSGRWVSTDTQYF.

The genes are TRBV6-5 and TRBJ2-1; TRBD1 aligns across 7 bases. Germline lookup yields CDR1 MNHEY and CDR2 SVGAGI. CDR3 length: 12 amino acids. V lost 10 bases, J lost 9 bases, and 9 bases stayed unmatched. CDR3 nucleotides: TGTGCCACCCGACAGGGCTTAGGTGAGCAGTTCTTC. Protein: CATRQGLGEQFF.

The V call is TRBV5-1, the J call TRBJ1-1; D is unresolved. V shed 1 base and J shed 3 bases, with 10 bases lying between them. Germline CDR1 reads SGHRS; CDR2 reads YFSETQ. The CDR3 covers 14 residues. CDR3 bases: TGCGCCAGCAGCTTGTCAGGCGGGCACACTGAAGCTTTCTTT. Translating gives CASSLSGGHTEAFF. The full variable domain, rest sourced from reference TRBV5-1 and TRBJ1-1, is KAGVTQTPRYLIKTRGQQVTLSCSPISGHRSVSWYQQTPGQGLQFLFEYFSETQRNKGNFPGRFSGRQFSNSRSEMNVSTLELGDSALYLCASSLSGGHTEAFFGQGTRLTVV.

This chain links TRBV10-3 with TRBJ1-3, with D unclear. Trimming removed 2 bases at V and 1 base at J, with 6 bases between. CDR1 is ENHRY and CDR2 is SYGVKD in the germline V gene. The length of the CDR3 is 14 residues. The CDR3 sequence is CAISEDASGNTIYF. The CDR3 DNA reads TGTGCCATCAGTGAGGACGCTTCTGGAAACACCATATATTTT.

This chain links TRBV12-3 or TRBV12-4 with TRBJ1-2; D is possibly TRBD1 (6 bases). The V and J ends lost 2 bases and 6 bases respectively, with 13 bases between them. The CDR3 length is 14 residues. CDR3 sequence reads: CASSLSGVRHGYTF. For the CDR3, the DNA is TGTGCCAGCAGTTTATCAGGGGTGAGGCATGGCTACACCTTC.

The chain is built from TRBV27 and TRBJ2-4; D might be TRBD1 or TRBD2, each matching 5 bases. The germline V gene has CDR1 MNHEY and CDR2 SMNVEV (reference sequence). The V end lost 8 bases, the J end lost 0 bases, and 11 bases lay between the germline ends. There are 14 residues in the CDR3. CDR3 coding DNA: TGTGCCAGCGGGGGAAGGCTAGCCAAAAACATTCAGTACTTC. Translating it yields CASGGRLAKNIQYF.

The rearrangement links TRBV29-1 to TRBJ2-7; D unclear. Germline CDR1 and CDR2: SQVTM and ANQGSEA. The CDR3 sequence is 13 residues long. Deletions cut 1 base from V and 4 bases from J, with 11 bases between. Here the CDR3 reads CSVEVRPQYEQYF. The CDR3 DNA follows: TGCAGCGTTGAAGTGCGGCCTCAATACGAGCAGTACTTC.

The CDR3 reads CASSLGGGARRTDTQYF. For the CDR3, the DNA is TGTGCCAGCAGCTTGGGTGGGGGGGCGAGACGCACAGATACGCAGTATTTT. J is TRBJ2-3 and V is TRBV11-2; the D gene is possibly TRBD2 (7 bases). V dropped 3 bases and J dropped 1 base, with 17 bases sitting between them. Germline V gene sequence: CDR1 SGHAT, CDR2 FQNNGV. CDR3 length equals 17 residues. Complete variable domain (other parts from reference TRBV11-2 and TRBJ2-3): EAGVAQSPRYKIIEKRQSVAFWCNPISGHATLYWYQQILGQGPKLLIQFQNNGVVDDSQLPKDRFSAERLKGVDSTLKIQPAKLEDSAVYLCASSLGGGARRTDTQYFGPGTRLTVL.

This chain uses TRBV4-1 with TRBJ1-5; tentative D call: TRBD1 (5 bases). Germline V gene sequence: CDR1 MGHRA, CDR2 YSYEKL. The V gene lost 5 bases and the J gene lost 2 bases, with 16 bases spanning the gap. CDR3 length: 16 amino acids. CDR3 bases: TGCGCCAGCAGCACCTCCACCGCGGGGGGCAATCAGCCCCAGCATTTT. Translated, it gives CASSTSTAGGNQPQHF.